The present T cell receptor beta chain was sequenced within a study of control samples from healthy donors and cancer patients. Only in-frame clones appear in the TCRdb table, and some are missing; sequencing was by immunoSEQ multiplex PCR. The sample lists approximately 110,000 clones, over 75% occurring once. Germline CDR1 LGHDT, CDR2 YNNKEL (reference sequence). The CDR3 consists of 15 residues. With V trimmed by 4 bases and J by 2 bases, 4 bases remained unmatched. The sample consisted of blood. J is TRBJ1-1 and V is TRBV3-1 (or the pseudogene TRBV3-2); TRBD1 agrees at 10 bases. This receptor was identified in a human donor in good health. The donor label of this sample is uncertain. This CDR3 reads CASSPWTGGNTEAFF. CDR3 in DNA: TGTGCCAGCAGCCCCTGGACAGGGGGAAACACTGAAGCTTTCTTT.